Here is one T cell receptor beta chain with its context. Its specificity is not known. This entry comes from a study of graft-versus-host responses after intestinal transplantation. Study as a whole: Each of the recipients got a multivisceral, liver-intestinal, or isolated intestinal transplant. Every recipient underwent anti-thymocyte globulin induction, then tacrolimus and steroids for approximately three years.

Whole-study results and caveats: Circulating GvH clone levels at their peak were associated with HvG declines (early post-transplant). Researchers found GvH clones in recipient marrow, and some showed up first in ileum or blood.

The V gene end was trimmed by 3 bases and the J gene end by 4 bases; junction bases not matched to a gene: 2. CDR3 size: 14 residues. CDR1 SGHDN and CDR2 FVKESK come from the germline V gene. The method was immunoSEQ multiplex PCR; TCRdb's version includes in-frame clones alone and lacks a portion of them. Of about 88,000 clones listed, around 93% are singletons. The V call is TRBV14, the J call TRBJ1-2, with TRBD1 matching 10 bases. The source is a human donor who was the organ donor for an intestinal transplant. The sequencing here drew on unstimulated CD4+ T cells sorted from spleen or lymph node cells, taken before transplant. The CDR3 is CASSHRTGGYGYTF. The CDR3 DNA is TGTGCCAGCAGCCACAGGACAGGGGGCTATGGCTACACCTTC.